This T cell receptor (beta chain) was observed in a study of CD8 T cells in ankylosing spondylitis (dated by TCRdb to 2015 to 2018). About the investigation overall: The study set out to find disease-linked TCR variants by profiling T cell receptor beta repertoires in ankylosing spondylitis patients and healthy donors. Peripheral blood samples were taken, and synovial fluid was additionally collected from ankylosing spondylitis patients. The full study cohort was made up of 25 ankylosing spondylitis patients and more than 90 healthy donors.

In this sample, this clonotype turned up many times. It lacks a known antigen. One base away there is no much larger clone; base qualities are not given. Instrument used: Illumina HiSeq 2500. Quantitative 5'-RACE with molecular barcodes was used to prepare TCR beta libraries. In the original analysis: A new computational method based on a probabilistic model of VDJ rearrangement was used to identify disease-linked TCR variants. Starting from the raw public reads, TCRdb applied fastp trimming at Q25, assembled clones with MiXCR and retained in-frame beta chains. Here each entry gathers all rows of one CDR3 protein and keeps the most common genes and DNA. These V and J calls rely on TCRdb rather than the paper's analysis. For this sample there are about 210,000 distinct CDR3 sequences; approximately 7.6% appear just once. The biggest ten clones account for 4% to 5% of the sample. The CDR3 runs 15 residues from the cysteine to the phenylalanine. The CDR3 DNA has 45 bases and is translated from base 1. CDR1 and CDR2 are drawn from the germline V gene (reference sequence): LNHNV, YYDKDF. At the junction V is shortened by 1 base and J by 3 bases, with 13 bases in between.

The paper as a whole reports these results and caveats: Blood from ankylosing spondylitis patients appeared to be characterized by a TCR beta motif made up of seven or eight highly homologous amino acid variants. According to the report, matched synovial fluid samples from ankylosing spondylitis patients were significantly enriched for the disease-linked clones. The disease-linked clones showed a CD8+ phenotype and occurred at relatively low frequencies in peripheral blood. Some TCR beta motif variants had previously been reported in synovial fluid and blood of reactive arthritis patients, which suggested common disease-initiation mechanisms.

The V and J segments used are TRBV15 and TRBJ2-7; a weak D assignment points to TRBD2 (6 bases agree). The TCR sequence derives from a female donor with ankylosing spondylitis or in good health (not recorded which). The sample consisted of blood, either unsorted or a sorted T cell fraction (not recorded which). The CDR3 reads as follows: CATSRVDIGGYEQYF. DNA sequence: TGTGCCACCAGCAGAGTTGACATCGGGGGCTACGAGCAGTACTTC. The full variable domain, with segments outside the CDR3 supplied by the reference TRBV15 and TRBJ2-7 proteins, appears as DAMVIQNPRYQVTQFGKPVTLSCSQTLNHNVMYWYQQKSSQAPKLLFHYYDKDFNNEADTPDNFQSRRPNTSFCFLDIRSPGLGDTAMYLCATSRVDIGGYEQYFGPGTRLTVT.